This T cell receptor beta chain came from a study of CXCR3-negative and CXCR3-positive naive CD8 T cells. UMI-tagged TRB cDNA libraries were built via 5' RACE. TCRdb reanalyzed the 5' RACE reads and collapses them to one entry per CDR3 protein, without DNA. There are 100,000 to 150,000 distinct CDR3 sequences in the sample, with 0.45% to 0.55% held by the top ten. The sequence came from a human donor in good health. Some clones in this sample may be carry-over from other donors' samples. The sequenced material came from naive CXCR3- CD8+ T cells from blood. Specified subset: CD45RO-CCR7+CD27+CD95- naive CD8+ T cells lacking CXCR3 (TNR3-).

CDR3 sequence reads: CSVEGASTDTQYF. This chain connects TRBV29-1 to TRBJ2-3. The V gene's germline CDR1 is SQVTM and CDR2 ANQGSEA. The CDR3 extends over 13 amino acids.